Listed below are T cell receptor beta chains from one sample, sequenced in a study of T cell responses to AZD1222 COVID-19 vaccine. Sequencing used immunoSEQ multiplex PCR; TCRdb keeps in-frame clones, though not all of them. The table records about 180,000 clones, approximately 91% of them present only once. Material: peripheral blood, obtained 28 days after the second AZD1222 dose. All receptors derive from an adult who received the AZD1222 COVID-19 vaccine. Each CDR3 is given with its conserved first and last residue. Fields, in order: V gene, J gene, CDR3 protein.

TRBV4-3	TRBJ1-3	CASSQDSAPGGFSGNTIYF
TRBV14	TRBJ2-3	CASSQLLGGDTQYF
TRBV9	TRBJ1-1	CASSVRTNTEAFF
TRBV30	TRBJ2-7	CAWDFTGSVREQYF
TRBV19	TRBJ1-1	CASWIAGRNTEAFF
TRBV7-9	TRBJ2-2	CASSLVTSPANTGELFF
TRBV11-2	TRBJ2-1	CASSLELAGYNEQFF
TRBV24-1	TRBJ2-3	CATSGGSTDTQYF
TRBV2	TRBJ2-6	CASTTDISGANVLTF
TRBV30	TRBJ1-4	CAWSVGGSEKLFF
TRBV24-1	TRBJ2-1	CATQSGQEIYNEQFF
TRBV9	TRBJ2-7	CASSPARGSEQYF
TRBV4-2	TRBJ2-3	CASSQEGLAGGIDTQYF
TRBV7-9	TRBJ2-3	CASSSVAGGVTDTQYF
TRBV5-6	TRBJ2-7	CASSFLGTAITYEQYF
TRBV27	TRBJ1-2	CASRGLGVPGQGLYGYTF
TRBV27	TRBJ2-2	CASSWTPNTGELFF
TRBV19	TRBJ1-2	CASSTGQILSGYTF
TRBV6-6	TRBJ1-5	CASTQGGGNQPQHF
TRBV19	TRBJ1-1	CATSNRVEAFF
TRBV7-2	TRBJ1-3	CASSPPQLGNTIYF
TRBV4-1	TRBJ1-5	CASSNPGQSNQPQHF
TRBV6-5	TRBJ1-6	CASSVFSEDSPLHF
TRBV7-3	TRBJ1-1	CASSRDRDGEAFF
TRBV6-5	TRBJ1-3	CASSQYSGNTIYF
TRBV2	TRBJ1-5	CASSRSGYYSNQPQHF
TRBV4-3	TRBJ2-1	CASSQFRGGEQFF
TRBV2	TRBJ1-6	CASRGTGLGALHF
TRBV6-5	TRBJ1-2	CASSLIRLQPYGYTF
TRBV29-1	TRBJ1-4	CSVEGDSVSNEKLFF
TRBV10-3	TRBJ1-2	CAISERGQGYTF
TRBV14	TRBJ2-3	CASSPQLAGSTDTQYF
TRBV5-1	TRBJ2-3	CASSPTSGTNPLGTDTQYF
TRBV9	TRBJ2-3	CASSAGGSGGNTQYF
TRBV10-2	TRBJ2-2	CASGLAGNTGELFF
TRBV18	TRBJ1-2	CASSPADNYGYTF
TRBV3-1/TRBV3-2	TRBJ1-6	CASSQDVKGTGDSPLHF
TRBV9	TRBJ2-5	CASSVGTGQEETQYF
TRBV7-9	TRBJ1-1	CASVSQGGTEAFF
TRBV12-3/TRBV12-4	TRBJ2-7	CASSPANEQYF
TRBV9	TRBJ2-1	CASSVGRQGGEYNEQFF
TRBV4-1	TRBJ2-6	CASSQGGRGPIGANVLTF
TRBV18	TRBJ2-7	CASSPVGGGFSYEQYF
TRBV12-3/TRBV12-4	TRBJ2-7	CASSKQGDEQYF
TRBV7-3	TRBJ2-7	CASSLGTTGQGPSYEQYF
TRBV6-2/TRBV6-3	TRBJ1-2	CASSSPTGAGYTF
TRBV21-1	TRBJ1-6	CASSNSRGAPHNSPLHF
TRBV24-1	TRBJ1-2	CATRQGEHYGYTF
TRBV28	TRBJ1-4	CASARLGNEKLFF
TRBV18	TRBJ1-4	CASSPRDRHEKLFF
TRBV10-3	TRBJ1-2	CATSAGGYTF
TRBV25-1	TRBJ1-2	CASSEYGSNYGYTF
TRBV6-1	TRBJ1-2	CASSEVKTGYGYTF
TRBV7-9	TRBJ1-2	CASSLVAGGSGYTF